This TCR beta chain was profiled in a study of T cells after somatic rescue of genetic block. Repertoires were generated with immunoSEQ multiplex PCR, while TCRdb's copy carries only in-frame clones and drops some. The data show around 100,000 clones, with about 89% seen just once and less than 1.5% held by the top ten. V was cut by 4 bases and J by 6 bases, with 4 bases left in between. The CDR3 is 11 amino acids. In germline, CDR1 is LGHNT, CDR2 FRNRAP. The source of this sequence is a woman under 30. Sequencing was performed on peripheral blood mononuclear cells (PBMCs). This chain links TRBV12-5 with TRBJ2-1; D not resolved. The CDR3 DNA reads TGTGCTAGTGGTTGGTCCAATGAGCAGTTCTTC. The encoded protein is CASGWSNEQFF.